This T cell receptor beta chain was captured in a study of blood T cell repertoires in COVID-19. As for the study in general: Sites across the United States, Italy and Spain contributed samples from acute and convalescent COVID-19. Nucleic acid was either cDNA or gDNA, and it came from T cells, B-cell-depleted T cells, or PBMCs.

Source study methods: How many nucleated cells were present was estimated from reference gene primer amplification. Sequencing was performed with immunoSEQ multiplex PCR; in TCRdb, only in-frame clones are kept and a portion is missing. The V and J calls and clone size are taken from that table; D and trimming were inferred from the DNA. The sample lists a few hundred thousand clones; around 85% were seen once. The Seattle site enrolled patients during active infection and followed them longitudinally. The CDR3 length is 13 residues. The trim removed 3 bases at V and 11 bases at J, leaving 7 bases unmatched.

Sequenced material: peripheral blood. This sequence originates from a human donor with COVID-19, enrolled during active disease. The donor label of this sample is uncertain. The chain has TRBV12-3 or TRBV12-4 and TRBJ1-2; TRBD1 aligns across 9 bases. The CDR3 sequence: CASSLSGQGAYTF. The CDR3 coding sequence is TGTGCCAGCAGTTTGTCGGGACAGGGTGCATACACCTTC.